This T cell receptor (beta chain) was observed in a study of cytomegalovirus exposure and HLA in healthy donors. Study-level information: It was reported in a later analysis that the same platform had been used for the roughly 130 validation repertoires as for the 550 to 700 first-cohort repertoires. Findings and caveats of the study: According to a later analysis, TCR clusters from the first cohort tended to co-occur in the 120 or so validation repertoires. Most observed TCR sequences were rare, whereas some public TCRs were detected in many donors. More than 150 TCR beta chains were listed as cytomegalovirus-associated.

As concerns this clone: Its matching antigen is unknown.

Sequencing was performed with immunoSEQ multiplex PCR; in TCRdb, only in-frame clones are kept and a portion is missing. The sample lists some 49,000 clones, 94% seen once, with 7.8% in the top ten. The sequence derives from a woman in her late teens or twenties in good health and CMV-seropositive. The specimen sequenced was PBMCs.

The CDR3 nucleotides are TGTGCCAGTAGTATAGTCTCGGACAGGGACTATGGCTACACCTTC. Translating gives CASSIVSDRDYGYTF. V and J are TRBV19 and TRBJ1-2; 8 bases match TRBD1. V dropped 1 base and J dropped 3; count of bases not matched to a gene: 4. Germline V gene sequence: CDR1 LNHDA, CDR2 SQIVND (reference sequence). The CDR3 loop spans 15 amino acids. Variable domain in full (rest from reference TRBV19 and TRBJ1-2): DGGITQSPKYLFRKEGQNVTLSCEQNLNHDAMYWYRQDPGQGLRLIYYSQIVNDFQKGDIAEGYSVSREKKESFPLTVTSAQKNPTAFYLCASSIVSDRDYGYTFGSGTRLTVV.